This TCR beta chain was captured in a study of identifying expanded T cells in peripheral blood (dated by TCRdb to about 2019). Regarding the research as a whole: Four technical replicates, made by sequencing separate aliquots from the same pool of genomic DNA, were compared pairwise. The investigation overall reported the following: Across all healthy-donor time intervals, the beta-binomial model significantly lowered both the number of clones called differentially abundant and the false-positive rate. The authors expected that biological variance in healthy repertoires might rise further over much longer intervals, such as months to years. Variance in clone template counts between approximately two-week samples significantly increased with total template count across all healthy donors. Between technical replicates the binomial model flagged 0.9 to 1.5 differentially abundant clones, whereas over roughly 2 weeks the binomial model flagged about 15 and over roughly 4 weeks approximately 20.

Deletion took 4 bases off V and 5 bases off J, with a span of 18 bases between the germline ends. The germline V gene (reference sequence) provides CDR1 SGHNT and CDR2 YYREEE. The CDR3 measures 15 amino acids from cysteine to phenylalanine. The kept DNA is CDR3 alone, 45 bases in frame from the first base. In the case of this clone: Which antigen it targets is not known. Per-base qualities were not stored, and no clone one base away is much larger.

The immunoSEQ Assay, which relies on bias-controlled multiplex PCR amplification of genomic DNA, was used to profile TCRbeta CDR3 regions. In the paper's pipeline: To quantify the absolute abundance of each unique TCRbeta CDR3 region, the sequences were collapsed and filtered. Two models were used to test differential abundance: a binomial model (Fisher-equivalent) and a beta-binomial model that adds time-dependent variance fitted from healthy donors. Clones with fewer than 5 combined templates were removed, and differential abundance was called for clones with a Benjamini-Hochberg FDR below 0.01. In the beta-binomial model, variance was expressed as a function of the total template count across the two samples, in the form v = (b*log(k)+a)^2. TCRdb carries this immuneACCESS record with in-frame sequences only. Its versions omit some clonotypes, under half of them owing to an unresolved V gene in the studies checked, with the rest unexplained. The DNA gave D and trimming, while V, J and clone size come from that table. The sample profile shows approximately 110,000 clones; about 88% of them were found once. The ten largest clones represent 7% to 9% of the sample.

No immune events such as infections were documented for the healthy donors during the collection period. To calibrate time-dependent variance in a beta-binomial model of T-cell clone differential abundance, blood repertoires from healthy donors were used as a training cohort. The training cohort included approximately ten healthy donors, of whom 3 were female and 7 were male. An age range of roughly 29 to 70 years, with an average of 43 years, was recorded for the donors. Whole blood, obtained from a commercial supplier, was collected from each healthy donor at three time points spaced about 2 weeks apart. Genomic DNA was extracted from unsorted whole blood for immunosequencing.

Sequencing input: blood. The rearrangement joined TRBV5-4 to TRBJ2-5, with TRBD2 as a weak D call on 6 bases. The receptor was isolated from a person aged 18-70 years in good health. The encoded CDR3 is CASSGIWGREETQYF. Read as DNA, the sequence is TGTGCCAGCAGCGGGATCTGGGGCCGGGAGGAGACCCAGTACTTC.